Below, 8 T cell receptor beta chains from the same sample are listed, as sequenced in a study of Ad26.COV2.S vaccination and SARS-CoV-2 variants. Assay: immunoSEQ multiplex PCR; the TCRdb copy retains only in-frame clones and omits some. The top ten hold just under 3% of the sample, which has 200,000 to 300,000 clones, roughly 89% seen once. Treatment described: some 19 received Ad26.COV2.S at low or high dose, single or two shots; 5 received placebo; per-sample allocation not given. Day 63 after the first vaccine or placebo injection was the time point for sampling. The input for sequencing was peripheral blood, taken in a trial of Ad26.COV2.S vaccine versus placebo. The receptors derive from a person between 18 and 59 years old who received the Ad26.COV2.S COVID-19 vaccine or a placebo.

This clone turned up a few times. The J gene is TRBJ1-1, the V gene TRBV24-1; D possibly corresponds to TRBD1 (6 bases). Deletions cut 7 bases from V and 1 base from J, with 15 bases between. The V gene's germline CDR1 is KGHDR and CDR2 SFDVKD. There are 15 residues in the CDR3. The CDR3 reads CATRRTGGPNTEAFF. The CDR3 DNA is TGTGCCACCAGACGAACGGGGGGCCCGAACACTGAAGCTTTCTTT.

A remark on this clone: Other DNA sequences from this sample encode an identical CDR3 as well. The chain recombines TRBV7-2 with TRBJ2-7; D gene ambiguous. V lost 1 base to trimming and J lost 2 bases, with 3 bases between them. CDR1 and CDR2 (germline): SGHTA, FQGNSA. The CDR3 extends over 12 amino acids. The CDR3 DNA follows: TGTGCCAGCAGCTTAGTCGCCTACGAGCAGTACTTC. This encodes CASSLVAYEQYF.

The chain carries TRBV10-3 and TRBJ1-3, with 7 bases fitting TRBD1. With 6 bases clipped from V and 3 bases from J, the junction kept 5 bases outside the gene matches. The CDR3 sequence is 14 residues long. Germline V gives CDR1 ENHRY, CDR2 SYGVKD. CDR3 DNA sequence: TGTGCCATCAGCTTAGACAGGGTTGGAAACACCATATATTTT. Encoded protein: CAISLDRVGNTIYF.

V is TRBV5-8 and J is TRBJ1-2; possibly TRBD1 for D (6 bases). CDR1 and CDR2 from the germline V gene are SGHTS and YDEGEE. V lost 1 base, J lost 5 bases, and 9 bases lay in between. CDR3 length: 13 residues. The CDR3 is CASSLLGGYGYTF. Written as DNA, the CDR3 is TGTGCCAGCAGCTTGTTAGGGGGATATGGCTACACCTTC.

This rearrangement joins TRBV30 to TRBJ2-1; TRBD1 aligns across 8 bases. From germline, CDR1 is GTSNPN and CDR2 SVGIG (reference sequence). V was clipped by 5 bases and J by 5 bases; unmatched bases: 5. The length of the CDR3 is 13 residues. The chain's CDR3 is CAWLRTGHNEQFF. The CDR3 coding sequence is TGTGCCTGGTTACGGACAGGGCACAATGAGCAGTTCTTC.

In the case of this clone: One end of the junction fails to match germline, which may point to a read error. The chain has TRBV3-1 (or the pseudogene TRBV3-2) and TRBJ2-2; 9 bases align to TRBD1. This CDR3 region has 17 residues. Germline assignment: CDR1 LGHDT and CDR2 YNNKEL (reference sequence). CDR3 DNA: TGTGCCAGCAGACAAGCTAACAGGGGGCCGGACACCGGGGAGCTGTTTTTT. Translation: CASRQANRGPDTGELFF.

The chain has TRBV18 and TRBJ2-7; D might be TRBD1 or TRBD2, each matching 6 bases. From germline, CDR1 is KGHSH and CDR2 LQKENI. This CDR3 spans 14 amino acids. Trimming stripped 1 base from V and 2 bases from J, with 9 bases between. CDR3 amino acids: CASSPRGGTYEQYV. The CDR3 region has the DNA TGTGCCAGCTCACCACGAGGGGGGACCTACGAGCAGTACGTC.

The genes are TRBV4-1 and TRBJ2-3, with D perhaps assigned TRBD1 or TRBD2 (5 bases each). The CDR3 is 21 residues long. V dropped 4 bases and J dropped 2 bases, with 31 bases sitting between them. Germline-derived CDR1 and CDR2 are MGHRA and YSYEKL. CDR3 sequence (DNA): TGCGCCAGCAGCCGGATACCTCCGGGAAGCCGGTTGGGGGAAAACACAGATACGCAGTATTTT. Translation: CASSRIPPGSRLGENTDTQYF.